A selection of T cell receptor beta chains follows, all from one sample in a study of T cells in Graves' hyperthyroidism and ophthalmopathy. TCRdb re-called the multiplex PCR reads with MiXCR, one entry per CDR3 protein. The sample consists of a few hundred thousand distinct CDR3 sequences, roughly 16% of them appearing once. Sequencing input: blood. Every receptor here comes from a woman aged 25 to 45 with Graves' ophthalmopathy. Each CDR3 is given with its conserved first and last residue. The D gene is left open where the match is weak. Size values are once, few and many counts, or a class for expanded clones, and some rows have none.

v_call	d_call	j_call	clone_size	cdr3_nt	cdr3_aa
TRBV18	-	TRBJ2-7	-	TGTGCCAGCTCACCCTTATTGAGCAGGAAATACGAGCAGTACTTC	CASSPLLSRKYEQYF
TRBV5-1	-	TRBJ1-1	many	TGCGCCAGCAGCTTGGATCTGCCGAACACTGAAGCTTTCTTT	CASSLDLPNTEAFF
TRBV6-1	-	TRBJ1-2	few	TGTGCCAGCAAAAACGCCGCAGCGTCTGGGGATGGCTACACCTTC	CASKNAAASGDGYTF
TRBV2	-	TRBJ2-7	many	TGTGCCAGCAGTGGAACGCGCAGGGTGTCGAACTACGAGCAGTACTTC	CASSGTRRVSNYEQYF
TRBV6-2/TRBV6-3	-	TRBJ1-5	many	TGTGCCAGCGAGGACAGCCATAGCAATCAGCCCCAGCATTTT	CASEDSHSNQPQHF
TRBV9	-	TRBJ1-1	-	TGTGCCAGCAGCGTGGACGGAAGGAACACTGAAGCTTTCTTT	CASSVDGRNTEAFF
TRBV6-1	-	TRBJ2-1	many	TGTGCCAGCAGTCGTCACCTTGGAACAGCCAATGAGCAGTTCTTC	CASSRHLGTANEQFF
TRBV10-3	TRBD2	TRBJ2-7	-	TGTGCCATCAGTGAGGGGAGGGAGGGGCAGTACTTC	CAISEGREGQYF
TRBV5-6	-	TRBJ1-2	-	TGTGCCAGCAGCTTGGGGTCCCCCCGGGACGGATCCTATGGCTACACCTTC	CASSLGSPRDGSYGYTF
TRBV4-3	-	TRBJ1-5	-	TGCGCCAGCAGCCAAGTATGGGGAACAGGTCAGCCCCAGCATTTT	CASSQVWGTGQPQHF
TRBV4-1	-	TRBJ1-5	many	TGCGCCAGCAGCCAAGAAGTAGGACGGGGAAATCAGCCCCAGCATTTT	CASSQEVGRGNQPQHF
TRBV7-2	-	TRBJ1-1	many	TGTGCCAGCAGCACACCGGGACCGACCATGACTTTCTTT	CASSTPGPTMTFF
TRBV4-2	-	TRBJ1-1	many	TGTGCCAGCAGCCAAGACCGCCCCTCTGAAGCTTTCTTT	CASSQDRPSEAFF
TRBV2	-	TRBJ1-6	few	TGTGCCAGCAGGGCAGTGAATTCACCCCTCCACTTT	CASRAVNSPLHF
TRBV20-1	-	TRBJ2-3	few	TGCAGTGCTAGAGATCGACTAGTCGACACAGATACGCAGTATTTT	CSARDRLVDTDTQYF
TRBV19	-	TRBJ1-5	few	TGTGCCAGTAGTATAAGGGACCTTAGCAATCAGCCCCAGCATTTT	CASSIRDLSNQPQHF
TRBV18	-	TRBJ2-3	many	TGTGCCAGCTCACCACTGGGGACAGATACGCAGTATTTT	CASSPLGTDTQYF
TRBV30	-	TRBJ2-7	-	TGTGCCTGGAGTGCCAACTTCGGGCAGTACTTC	CAWSANFGQYF
TRBV5-1	TRBD2	TRBJ2-7	many	TGCGCCAGCAGCCCTGGAGGCGGGAGCCTAGTCTACGAGCAGTACTTC	CASSPGGGSLVYEQYF
TRBV20-1	TRBD2	TRBJ2-3	-	TGCAGTGCTCTTTCGTTAGCGGGAGGGGGAGATACGCAGTATTTT	CSALSLAGGGDTQYF
TRBV20-1	TRBD1	TRBJ1-5	few	TGCAGTGCTAGAGATCGGGTAGGGGACAGCTTAGGGCAGCCCCAGCATTTT	CSARDRVGDSLGQPQHF
TRBV7-6	TRBD2	TRBJ2-7	many	TGTGCCAGCAGCCTAGAAGTAGCGGGAGGGCCGGGCGAGCAGTACTTC	CASSLEVAGGPGEQYF
TRBV27	-	TRBJ2-7	many	TGTGCCAGCAGTTCGGTGGCAGGGTTGGGGTACTACGAGCAGTACTTC	CASSSVAGLGYYEQYF
TRBV28	-	TRBJ2-5	many	TGTGCCAGCAGTTTAACGTCAGTACAAGAGACCCAGTACTTC	CASSLTSVQETQYF
TRBV25-1	TRBD2	TRBJ2-1	-	TGTGCCAGCGGAGGATCTGGAGGGGGAAGCGGGAGGGCGGAGGAGCAGTTCTTC	CASGGSGGGSGRAEEQFF
TRBV4-3	TRBD2	TRBJ2-1	-	TGCGCCAGCAGCCAAGATAATCCCGCGGGAGGATTGTACAATGAGCAGTTCTTC	CASSQDNPAGGLYNEQFF
TRBV27	-	TRBJ2-7	-	TGTGCCAGCAGTTTATGGGGCGGGACACCGTACGAGCAGTACTTC	CASSLWGGTPYEQYF
TRBV5-1	-	TRBJ2-7	few	TGCGCCAGCAGCTTGTTAGGGACAATCGGTTACGAGCAGTACTTC	CASSLLGTIGYEQYF
TRBV20-1	TRBD1	TRBJ1-1	many	TGCAGTGCTAGAGAGGACAGGGTTAGGGCTGAAGCTTTCTTT	CSAREDRVRAEAFF
TRBV24-1	TRBD1	TRBJ2-5	many	TGTGCCACCAGTGATTCGTCAGGGGGCGAGAAGGAGACCCAGTACTTC	CATSDSSGGEKETQYF
TRBV9	-	TRBJ1-2	few	TGTGCCAGCAGCGTCAGGAGCAACTATGGCTACACCTTC	CASSVRSNYGYTF
TRBV7-8	-	TRBJ1-5	-	TGTGCCAGCAGCTTAGAGGCCCCGGCGGGGGAAGAGCCCCAGCATTTT	CASSLEAPAGEEPQHF
TRBV7-9	-	TRBJ2-3	few	TGTGCCAGCAGCCCAACTCGGGGGACAGATACGCAGTATTTT	CASSPTRGTDTQYF
TRBV5-1	-	TRBJ2-7	many	TGCGCCAGCAGCTTGGATTCCCCCAGACAGTACGAGCAGTACTTC	CASSLDSPRQYEQYF
TRBV28	-	TRBJ1-1	many	TGTGCCACCAACCTCCAGACAGTGAACACTGAAGCTTTCTTT	CATNLQTVNTEAFF
TRBV27	-	TRBJ1-6	few	TGTGCCAGCAGTTTATGGCCGGGGAATTCACCCCTCCACTTT	CASSLWPGNSPLHF
TRBV4-1	-	TRBJ2-7	many	TGCGCCAGCAGCCAAAGCTCTGCAGGGACACCTTACGAGCAGTACTTC	CASSQSSAGTPYEQYF
TRBV3-1	-	TRBJ2-7	-	TGTGCCAGCAGCTCGACCGGGATGCGGGAGCAGTACTTC	CASSSTGMREQYF
TRBV18	TRBD2	TRBJ2-7	-	TGTGCCAGCTCACCACTAGCGGGAGGGCTTTCCGAGCAGTACTTC	CASSPLAGGLSEQYF
TRBV6-5	-	TRBJ1-3	-	TGTGCCAGCAGTTACACCGGACTTTCTTCTGGAAACACCATATATTTT	CASSYTGLSSGNTIYF
TRBV20-1	-	TRBJ2-1	many	TGCAGTGCTAGAGACGCTGCCACCAATCCATACAATGAGCAGTTCTTC	CSARDAATNPYNEQFF
TRBV2	TRBD1	TRBJ2-7	few	TGTGCCAGCAGAGAGGACAGGAGCTCCTACGAGCAGTACTTC	CASREDRSSYEQYF
TRBV5-6	TRBD1	TRBJ1-1	-	TGTGCCAGCAGCATAGACAGGGGATCTTTTCGAATGAACACTGAAGCTTTCTTT	CASSIDRGSFRMNTEAFF